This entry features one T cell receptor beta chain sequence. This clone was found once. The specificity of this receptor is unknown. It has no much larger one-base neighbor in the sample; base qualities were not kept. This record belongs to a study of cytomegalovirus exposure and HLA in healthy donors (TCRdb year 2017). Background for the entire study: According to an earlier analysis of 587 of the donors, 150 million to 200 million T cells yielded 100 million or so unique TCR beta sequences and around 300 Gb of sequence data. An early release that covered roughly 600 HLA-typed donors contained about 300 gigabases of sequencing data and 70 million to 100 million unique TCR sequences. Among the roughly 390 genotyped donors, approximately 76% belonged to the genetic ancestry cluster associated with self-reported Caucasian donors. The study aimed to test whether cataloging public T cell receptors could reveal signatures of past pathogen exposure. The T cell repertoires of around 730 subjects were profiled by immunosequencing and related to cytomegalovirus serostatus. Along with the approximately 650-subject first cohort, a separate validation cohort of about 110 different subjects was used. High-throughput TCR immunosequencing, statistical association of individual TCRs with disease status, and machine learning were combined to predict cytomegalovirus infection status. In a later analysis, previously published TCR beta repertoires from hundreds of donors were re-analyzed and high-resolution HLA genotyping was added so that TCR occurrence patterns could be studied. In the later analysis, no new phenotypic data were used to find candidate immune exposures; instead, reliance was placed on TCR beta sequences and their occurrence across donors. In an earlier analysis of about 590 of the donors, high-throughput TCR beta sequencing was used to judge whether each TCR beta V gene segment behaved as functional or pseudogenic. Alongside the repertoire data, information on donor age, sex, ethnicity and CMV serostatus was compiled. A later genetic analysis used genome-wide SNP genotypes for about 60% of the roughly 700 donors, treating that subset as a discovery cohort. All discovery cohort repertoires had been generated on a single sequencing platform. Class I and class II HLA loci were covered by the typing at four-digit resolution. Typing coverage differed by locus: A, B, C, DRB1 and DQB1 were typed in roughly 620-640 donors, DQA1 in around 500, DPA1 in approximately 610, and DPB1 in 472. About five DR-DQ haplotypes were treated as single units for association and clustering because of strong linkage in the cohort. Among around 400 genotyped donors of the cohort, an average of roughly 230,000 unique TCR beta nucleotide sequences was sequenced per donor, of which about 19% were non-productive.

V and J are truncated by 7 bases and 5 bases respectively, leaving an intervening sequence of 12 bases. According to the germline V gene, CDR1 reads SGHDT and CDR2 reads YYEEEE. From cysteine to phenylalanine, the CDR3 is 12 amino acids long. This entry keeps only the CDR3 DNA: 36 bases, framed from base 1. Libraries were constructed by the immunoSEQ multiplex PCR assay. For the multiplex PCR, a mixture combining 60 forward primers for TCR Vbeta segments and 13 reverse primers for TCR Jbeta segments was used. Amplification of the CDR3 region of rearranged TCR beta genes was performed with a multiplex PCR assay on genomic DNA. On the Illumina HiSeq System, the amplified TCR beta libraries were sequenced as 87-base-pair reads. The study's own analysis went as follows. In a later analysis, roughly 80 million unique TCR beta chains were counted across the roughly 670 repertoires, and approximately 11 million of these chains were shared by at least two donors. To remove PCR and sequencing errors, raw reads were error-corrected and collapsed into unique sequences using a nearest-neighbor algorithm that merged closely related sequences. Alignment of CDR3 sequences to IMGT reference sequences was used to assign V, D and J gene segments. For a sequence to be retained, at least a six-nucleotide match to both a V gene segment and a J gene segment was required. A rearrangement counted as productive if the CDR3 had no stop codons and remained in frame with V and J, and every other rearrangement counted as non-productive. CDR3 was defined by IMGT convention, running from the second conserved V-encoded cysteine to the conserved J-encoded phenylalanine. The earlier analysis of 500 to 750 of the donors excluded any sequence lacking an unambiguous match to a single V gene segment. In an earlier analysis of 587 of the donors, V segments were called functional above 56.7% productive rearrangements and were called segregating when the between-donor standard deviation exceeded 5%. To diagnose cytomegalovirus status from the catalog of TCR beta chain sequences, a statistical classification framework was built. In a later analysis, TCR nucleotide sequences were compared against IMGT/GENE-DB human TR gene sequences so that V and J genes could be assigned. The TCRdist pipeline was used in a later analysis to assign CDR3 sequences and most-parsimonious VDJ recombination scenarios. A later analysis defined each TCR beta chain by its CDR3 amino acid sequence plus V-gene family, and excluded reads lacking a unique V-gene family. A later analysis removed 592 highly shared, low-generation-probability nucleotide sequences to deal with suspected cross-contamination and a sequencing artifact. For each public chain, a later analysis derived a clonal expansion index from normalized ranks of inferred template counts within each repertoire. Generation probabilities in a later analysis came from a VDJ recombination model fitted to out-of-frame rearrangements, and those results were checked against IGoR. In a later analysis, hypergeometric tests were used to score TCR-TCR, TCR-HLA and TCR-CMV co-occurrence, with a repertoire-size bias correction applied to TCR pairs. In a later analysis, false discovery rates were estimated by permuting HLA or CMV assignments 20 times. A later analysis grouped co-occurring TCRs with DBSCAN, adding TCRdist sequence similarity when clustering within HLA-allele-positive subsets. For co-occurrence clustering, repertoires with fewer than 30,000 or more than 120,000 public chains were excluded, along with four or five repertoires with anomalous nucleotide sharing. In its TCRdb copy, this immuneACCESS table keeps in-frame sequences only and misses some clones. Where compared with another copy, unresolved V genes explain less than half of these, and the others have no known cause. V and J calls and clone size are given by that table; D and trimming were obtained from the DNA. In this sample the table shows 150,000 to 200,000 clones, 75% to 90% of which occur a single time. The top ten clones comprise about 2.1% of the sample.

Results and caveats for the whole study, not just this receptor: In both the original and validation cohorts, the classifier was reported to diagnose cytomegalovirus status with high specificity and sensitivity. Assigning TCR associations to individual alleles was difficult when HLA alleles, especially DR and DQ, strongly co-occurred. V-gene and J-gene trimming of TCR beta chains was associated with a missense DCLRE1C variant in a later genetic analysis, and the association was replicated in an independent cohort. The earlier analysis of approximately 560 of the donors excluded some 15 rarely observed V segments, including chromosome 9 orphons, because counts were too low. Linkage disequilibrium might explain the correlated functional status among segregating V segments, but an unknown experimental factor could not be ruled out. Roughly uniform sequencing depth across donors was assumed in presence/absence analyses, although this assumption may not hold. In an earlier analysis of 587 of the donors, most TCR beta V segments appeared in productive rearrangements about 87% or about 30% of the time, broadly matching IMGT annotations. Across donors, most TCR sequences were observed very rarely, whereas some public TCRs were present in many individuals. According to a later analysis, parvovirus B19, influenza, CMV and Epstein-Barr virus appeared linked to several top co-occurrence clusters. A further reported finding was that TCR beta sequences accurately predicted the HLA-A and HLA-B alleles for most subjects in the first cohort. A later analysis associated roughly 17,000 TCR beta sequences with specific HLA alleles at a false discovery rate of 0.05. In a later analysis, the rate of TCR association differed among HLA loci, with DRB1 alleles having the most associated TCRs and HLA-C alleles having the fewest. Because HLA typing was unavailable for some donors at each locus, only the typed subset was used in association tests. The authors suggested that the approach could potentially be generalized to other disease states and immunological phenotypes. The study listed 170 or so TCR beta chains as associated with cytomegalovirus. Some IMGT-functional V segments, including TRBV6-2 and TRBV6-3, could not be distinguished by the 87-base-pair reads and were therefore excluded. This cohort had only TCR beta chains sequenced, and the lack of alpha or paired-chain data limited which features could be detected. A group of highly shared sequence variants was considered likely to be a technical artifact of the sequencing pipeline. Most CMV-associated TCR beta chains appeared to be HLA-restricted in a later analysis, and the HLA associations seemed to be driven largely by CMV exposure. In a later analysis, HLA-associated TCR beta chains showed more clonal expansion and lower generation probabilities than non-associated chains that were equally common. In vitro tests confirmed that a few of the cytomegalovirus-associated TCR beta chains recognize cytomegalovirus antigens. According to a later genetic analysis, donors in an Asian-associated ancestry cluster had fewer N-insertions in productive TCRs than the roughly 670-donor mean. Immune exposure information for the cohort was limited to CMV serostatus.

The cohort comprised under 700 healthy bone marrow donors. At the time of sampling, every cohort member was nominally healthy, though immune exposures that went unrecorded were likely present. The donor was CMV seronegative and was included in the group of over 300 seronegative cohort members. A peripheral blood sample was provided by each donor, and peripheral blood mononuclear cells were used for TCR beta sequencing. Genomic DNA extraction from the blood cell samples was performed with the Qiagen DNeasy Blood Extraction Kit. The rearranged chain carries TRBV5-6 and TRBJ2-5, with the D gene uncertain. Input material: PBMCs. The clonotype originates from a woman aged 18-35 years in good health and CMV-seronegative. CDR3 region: CASAPRTETQYF. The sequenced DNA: TGTGCCAGCGCGCCGAGAACGGAGACCCAGTACTTC. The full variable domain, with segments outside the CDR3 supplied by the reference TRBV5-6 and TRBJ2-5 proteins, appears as DAGVTQSPTHLIKTRGQQVTLRCSPKSGHDTVSWYQQALGQGPQFIFQYYEEEERQRGNFPDRFSGHQFPNYSSELNVNALLLGDSALYLCASAPRTETQYFGPGTRLLVL.